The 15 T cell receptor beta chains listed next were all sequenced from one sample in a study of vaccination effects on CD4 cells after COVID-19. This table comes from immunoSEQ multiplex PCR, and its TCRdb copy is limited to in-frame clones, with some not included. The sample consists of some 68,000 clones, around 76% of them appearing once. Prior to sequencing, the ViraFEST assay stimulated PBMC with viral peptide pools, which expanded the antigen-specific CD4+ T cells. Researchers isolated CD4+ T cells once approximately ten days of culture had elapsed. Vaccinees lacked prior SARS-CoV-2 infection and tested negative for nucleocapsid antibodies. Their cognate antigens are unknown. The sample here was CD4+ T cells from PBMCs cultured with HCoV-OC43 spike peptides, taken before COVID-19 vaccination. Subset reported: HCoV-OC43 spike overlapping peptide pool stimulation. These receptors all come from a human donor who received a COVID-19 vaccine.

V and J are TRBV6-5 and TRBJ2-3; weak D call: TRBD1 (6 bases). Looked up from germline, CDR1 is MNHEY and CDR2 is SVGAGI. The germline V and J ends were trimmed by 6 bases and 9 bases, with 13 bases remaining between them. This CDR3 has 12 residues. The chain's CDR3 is CASSRMRGTQYF. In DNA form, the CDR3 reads TGTGCCAGCAGCCGGATGAGGGGGACGCAGTATTTT.

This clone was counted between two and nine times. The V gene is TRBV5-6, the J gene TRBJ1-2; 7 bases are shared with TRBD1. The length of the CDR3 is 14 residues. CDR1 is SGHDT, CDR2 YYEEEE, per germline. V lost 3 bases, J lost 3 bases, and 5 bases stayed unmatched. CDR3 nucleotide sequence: TGTGCCAGCAGCTCAACAGGGGTATACTATGGCTACACCTTC. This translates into CASSSTGVYYGYTF.

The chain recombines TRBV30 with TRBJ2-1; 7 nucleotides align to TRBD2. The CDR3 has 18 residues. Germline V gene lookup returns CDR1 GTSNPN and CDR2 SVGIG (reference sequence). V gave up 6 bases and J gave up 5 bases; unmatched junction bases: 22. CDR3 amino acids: CACDAPRGVLAGDNEQFF. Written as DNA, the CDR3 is TGTGCCTGCGACGCCCCTCGAGGAGTTCTGGCGGGGGACAATGAGCAGTTCTTC.

In nucleotides, the CDR3 is TGTGCCAGCAGCCCCACTGGGGAAAAGGGTGGCTACACCTTC. As protein: CASSPTGEKGGYTF. The V and J genes are TRBV9 and TRBJ1-2, with no clear D. There are 14 residues in the CDR3. Trimming shortened V by 4 bases and J by 7 bases, and 17 bases separated the two germline ends. Germline V gene lookup returns CDR1 SGDLS and CDR2 YYNGEE. The complete variable domain, with remaining parts taken from reference TRBV9 and TRBJ1-2, reads DSGVTQTPKHLITATGQRVTLRCSPRSGDLSVYWYQQSLDQGLQFLIQYYNGEERAKGNILERFSAQQFPDLHSELNLSSLELGDSALYFCASSPTGEKGGYTFGSGTRLTVV.

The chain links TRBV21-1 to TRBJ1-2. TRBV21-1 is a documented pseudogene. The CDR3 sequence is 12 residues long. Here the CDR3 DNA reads TGTGCCAGCCTGGGGATCAACTATGGCTACACCTTC. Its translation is CASLGINYGYTF.

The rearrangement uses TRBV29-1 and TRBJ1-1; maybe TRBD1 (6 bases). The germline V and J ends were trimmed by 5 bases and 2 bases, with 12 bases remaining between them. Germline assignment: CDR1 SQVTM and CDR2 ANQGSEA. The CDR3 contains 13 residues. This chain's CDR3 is CSVRGTFNTEAFF. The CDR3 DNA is TGCAGCGTTCGAGGGACATTTAACACTGAAGCTTTCTTT.

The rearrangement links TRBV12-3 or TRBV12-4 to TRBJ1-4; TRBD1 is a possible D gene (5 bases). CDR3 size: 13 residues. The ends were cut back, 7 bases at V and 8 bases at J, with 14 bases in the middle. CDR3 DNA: TGTGCCAGCACTTTCGGGGGAGGCGAAAAACTGTTTTTT. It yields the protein CASTFGGGEKLFF.

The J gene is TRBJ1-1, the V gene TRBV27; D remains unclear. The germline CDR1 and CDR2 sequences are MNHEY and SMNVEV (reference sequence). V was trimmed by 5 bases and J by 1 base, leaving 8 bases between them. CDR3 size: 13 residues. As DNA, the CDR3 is TGTGCCAGCAGTCCTTTTTCGAACACTGAAGCTTTCTTT. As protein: CASSPFSNTEAFF.

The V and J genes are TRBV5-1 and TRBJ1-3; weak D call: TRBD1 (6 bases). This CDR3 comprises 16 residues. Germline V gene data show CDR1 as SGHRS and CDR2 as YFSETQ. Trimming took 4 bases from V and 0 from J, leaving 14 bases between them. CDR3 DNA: TGCGCCAGCAGCCCGTTGGGGGCCCGCTCTGGAAACACCATATATTTT. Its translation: CASSPLGARSGNTIYF.

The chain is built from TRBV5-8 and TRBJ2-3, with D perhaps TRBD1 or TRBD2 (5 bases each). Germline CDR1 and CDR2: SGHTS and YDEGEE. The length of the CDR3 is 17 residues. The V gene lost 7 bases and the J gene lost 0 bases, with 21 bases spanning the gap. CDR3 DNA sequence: TGTGCCAGCCCGTCGGGGCTCCTTACACTTAGCACAGATACGCAGTATTTT. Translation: CASPSGLLTLSTDTQYF.

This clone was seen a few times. The CDR3 loop reads CASSQAFTGGSNQPQHF. The CDR3 coding sequence is TGCGCCAGCAGCCAAGCCTTCACAGGGGGAAGCAATCAGCCCCAGCATTTT. The chain combines TRBV4-1 with TRBJ1-5; 8 positions agree with TRBD1. CDR1 MGHRA and CDR2 YSYEKL come from the germline V gene. This CDR3 has 17 residues. The J segment lost 1 base and the V segment lost 1 base, leaving 6 bases of the junction unmatched.

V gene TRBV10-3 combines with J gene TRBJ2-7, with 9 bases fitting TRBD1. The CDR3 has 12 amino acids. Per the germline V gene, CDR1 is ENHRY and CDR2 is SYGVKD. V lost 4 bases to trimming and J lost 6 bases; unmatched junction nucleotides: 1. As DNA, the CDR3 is TGTGCCATCAGTGGACAGGGGGTCGAGCAGTACGTC. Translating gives CAISGQGVEQYV.

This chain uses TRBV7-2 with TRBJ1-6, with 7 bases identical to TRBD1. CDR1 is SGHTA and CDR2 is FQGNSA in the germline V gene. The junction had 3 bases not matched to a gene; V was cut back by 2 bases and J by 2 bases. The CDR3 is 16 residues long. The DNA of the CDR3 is TGTGCCAGCAGCTTAACGGGGACAGCCTATAATTCACCCCTCCACTTT. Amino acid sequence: CASSLTGTAYNSPLHF.

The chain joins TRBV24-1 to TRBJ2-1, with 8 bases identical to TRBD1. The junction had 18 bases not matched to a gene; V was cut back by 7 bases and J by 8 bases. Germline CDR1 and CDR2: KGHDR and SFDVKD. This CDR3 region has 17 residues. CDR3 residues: CATSPPGGQGAGDEQFF. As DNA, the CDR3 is TGTGCCACCAGCCCACCGGGCGGGCAGGGGGCGGGCGATGAGCAGTTCTTC.

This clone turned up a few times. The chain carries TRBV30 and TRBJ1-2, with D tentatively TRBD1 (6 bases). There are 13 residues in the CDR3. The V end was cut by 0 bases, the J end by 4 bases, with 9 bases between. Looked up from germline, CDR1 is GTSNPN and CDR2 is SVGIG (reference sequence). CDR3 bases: TGTGCCTGGAGTGTGGGGGCGGGCTATGGCTACACCTTC. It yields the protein CAWSVGAGYGYTF. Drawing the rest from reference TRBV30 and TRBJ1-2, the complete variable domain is SQTIHQWPATLVQPVGSPLSLECTVEGTSNPNLYWYRQAAGRGLQLLFYSVGIGQISSEVPQNLSASRPQDRQFILSSKKLLLSDSGFYLCAWSVGAGYGYTFGSGTRLTVV.